This TCR beta chain came from a study of early stage breast cancer tumors. In the study overall: Most invasive tumors, about 80% of the 16, were ER+/PR+/HER2-.

General study results and limits: Enriched TCRB sequences shared across patients were mostly commonly generated sequences.

Points on this clone: Its antigen is not known.

This CDR3 comprises 13 residues. Trimming took 0 bases from V and 7 from J, leaving 4 bases between them. The data were produced by immunoSEQ multiplex PCR, yet TCRdb's version contains in-frame clones alone and is incomplete. The table includes about 63,000 clones, about 80% detected once. The V and J genes are TRBV23-1 and TRBJ1-6; D is undetermined. TRBV23-1 is treated as an ORF (open reading frame) with a function not yet certain. The sequenced material came from blood. This clonotype was obtained from a person aged 30 to 39 with breast cancer. DNA for the CDR3: TGCGCCAGCAGTCAATCGGGCAATTCACCCCTCCACTTT. Encoded protein: CASSQSGNSPLHF.